This TCR beta chain was captured by sequencing in a study of blood T cell repertoires in COVID-19. This CDR3 comprises 15 residues. With 1 base clipped from V and 9 bases from J, the junction kept 6 bases outside the gene matches. Germline V CDR1 and CDR2: SGHTA, FQGNSA. Enrollment of patients from Seattle took place during active infection, with longitudinal follow-up. The protocol was immunoSEQ multiplex PCR, while the TCRdb copy is restricted to in-frame clones and leaves out a portion. The repertoire holds roughly 110,000 clones, more than 70% seen once, with more than 5% in the top ten. V usage is TRBV7-2 and J usage is TRBJ1-6; 7 nucleotides agree with TRBD1. The sample comprised peripheral blood. The TCR was taken from a woman aged 55 to 70 with COVID-19, enrolled during active disease. CDR3 residues: CASSLERGRGSPLHF. The CDR3 bases are TGTGCCAGCAGCTTAGAAAGGGGGCGAGGTTCACCCCTCCACTTT. Full variable domain (outside the CDR3, taken from reference TRBV7-2 and TRBJ1-6): GAGVSQSPSNKVTEKGKDVELRCDPISGHTALYWYRQSLGQGLEFLIYFQGNSAPDKSGLPSDRFSAERTGGSVSTLTIQRTQQEDSAVYLCASSLERGRGSPLHFGNGTRLTVT.